A single sample is the source of the 2 T cell receptor beta chains below, sequenced in a study of memory CD4+ T cells and cytomegalovirus serostatus (dated by TCRdb to between 2017 and 2020). Library method: the immunoSEQ multiplex PCR assay. The clones in this table, taken by TCRdb from immuneACCESS, are in-frame only. Not every clone is retained; where verified, under half of the shortfall comes from an unresolved V gene, and the cause of the rest is unknown. Across this sample there are around 84,000 clones, with around 80% seen only once. About 0.72% of the sample comes from the top ten. A FACSAria II was used to sort memory CD4+ T cells, defined as single viable CD3+CD4+CD8-CD45RO+ cells. Sequencing was performed on memory CD4+ T cells from blood. These receptors were obtained from an adult in good health and CMV-seronegative.

CDR3 nucleotides: TGTGCCAGCAGCCTAAACCAAGAGACCCAGTACTTC. It is translated as CASSLNQETQYF. The V gene is TRBV7-9, the J gene TRBJ2-5; the D is unclear. CDR3 length: 12 residues. Germline V gene data show CDR1 as SEHNR and CDR2 as FQNEAQ (reference sequence). V was pared by 5 bases and J by 0 bases, with 4 bases between.

J is TRBJ2-2 and V is TRBV6-4, with 9 bases lining up with TRBD1. The CDR3 extends over 14 amino acids. Trimming removed 6 bases from V and 4 bases from J; junction bases left unmatched: 3. In germline, CDR1 is MRHNA, CDR2 SNTAGT. The CDR3 coding sequence is TGTGCCAGCAGGGGACAGGGTCTCACCGGGGAGCTGTTTTTT. Amino acid sequence: CASRGQGLTGELFF.